This T cell receptor beta chain originates from a study of beta chain features in type 1 diabetes (dated by TCRdb to the late 2010s). Context from the whole study: Patients and healthy donors did not differ in mean age, gender distribution, total cell number or subset yield. A total of 107,917,701 sorted cells were examined across all samples, and the number of cells per subset was strongly correlated with RNA yield. In the study, recently diagnosed type 1 diabetes patients and matched healthy donors were compared on the TCRB repertoires of their sorted circulating CD4+ T cell subsets. Regulatory and stem cell-like memory subsets were isolated from only 8 patients and about 8 healthy donors, whereas naive and central memory subsets came from all 28 donors.

General conclusions and limits of the study: In all four CD4+ subsets, TCRB CDR3 length was moderately but significantly shorter in type 1 diabetes patients. The naive, central memory and regulatory TCRB repertoires appeared to resemble one another more closely among patients than among healthy donors. Fewer insertions and more nucleotide deletions at VDJ recombination sites were observed in patients with type 1 diabetes, implying thymic rearrangement abnormalities. Only small numbers of individuals were included in the HLA sub-analyses, which left unresolved whether HLA type had any influence on TCRB rearrangement. PCR may preferentially amplify shorter templates, but because patient and control samples were amplified and corrected together, any resulting skew would affect both groups equally. Because cDNA was sequenced instead of genomic DNA, activated cells with high expression could be over-represented, although the groups did not differ in activation or CD3 levels.

Each donor gave one peripheral blood draw, averaging around 0.11 L, which was collected into heparinised tubes. A BD FACSAria II was used to sort naive, central memory, regulatory and stem cell-like memory CD4+ T cells with a panel that included CD45RO, CCR7, CD25, CD127, CD95 and CD27. A purity above 95% was achieved for all sorted populations. PBMCs were isolated immediately by Lymphoprep density gradient centrifugation and stained directly without culture. So that batch effects would be minimized, each experiment stained and sorted samples in pairs, pairing one healthy donor with one patient. Worth noting for this clone: It has no known antigen specificity. No qualities accompany the bases; no much larger clone lies one base away.

The entire isolated RNA was reverse transcribed using the High Capacity cDNA Reverse Transcription Kit, and thus expressed TCRB transcripts were sequenced. Deep immunoSEQ sequencing was performed on naive, central memory and regulatory T cell samples, with an average of roughly 3.6 million total reads per sample. Sorted cells were lysed in RLT buffer and RNA was extracted with DNase-treated RNeasy Micro or Mini kits, depending on cell number. Each cell subset was processed separately to prevent cross-contamination, with patient and healthy donor samples processed together. The immunoSEQ multiplex PCR was used to amplify TCRB sequences from cDNA, generating 87-bp fragments that spanned the CDR3 region. The amplicons were sequenced using the Illumina HiSeq platform. Under the source paper's analysis protocol: Synthetic template baselines were used to correct PCR bias computationally, reads within Hamming distance 2 were collapsed together, and singletons that could not be merged were discarded. Reads were aligned to IMGT to assign V, D and J genes, CDR3 length, and insertions or deletions at six rearrangement sites. Clonotype counts were normalized to sorted cell number within each subset before computing true diversity and Gini coefficients with the tcR R package. The overlap coefficient, calculated on TCRB nucleotide sequences, was used to quantify repertoire sharing. As a proxy for the pre-selection repertoire, out-of-frame TCRB sequences from naive cells were analyzed. TCRdb holds this immuneACCESS table with in-frame rearrangements only. Some clones are missing; in checked studies, unresolved V genes explain under half, and the rest has no known cause. The V and J calls and clone size are taken from that table; D and trimming were inferred from the DNA. For this sample there are roughly 340,000 clones; roughly 12% appear just once. The ten biggest clones cover 0.0085% to 0.012% of the sample.

V is trimmed back by 4 bases and J by 0 bases, and the junction contains 3 bases that no gene match accounts for. CDR1 and CDR2 (SGHNT, YYREEE) derive from the germline V gene (reference sequence). The CDR3, cysteine through phenylalanine, is 16 amino acids long. The entry retains the CDR3 DNA only, 48 bases that are in frame from base 1. The source of this sequence is a woman aged 18-29 years with type 1 diabetes. The specimen sequenced was naive CD4+ T cells from blood. Taken with the paper, the label for cell subset or site translates to: true naive CD4+ T cells. The rearrangement joined TRBV5-4 to TRBJ2-3; TRBD2 matches 12 bases in the middle. The CDR3 sequence is CASSTGTSGSTDTQYF. The base sequence is TGTGCCAGCAGCACGGGGACTAGCGGGAGCACAGATACGCAGTATTTT. The CDR3, completed at both ends by the reference TRBV5-4 and TRBJ2-3 genes, gives the full variable domain ETGVTQSPTHLIKTRGQQVTLRCSSQSGHNTVSWYQQALGQGPQFIFQYYREEENGRGNFPPRFSGLQFPNYSSELNVNALELDDSALYLCASSTGTSGSTDTQYFGPGTRLTVL.